Each of the 27 T cell receptor beta chains below was sequenced from the same sample in a study of T cells in tuberculosis. TCRdb's copy holds only in-frame clones and misses some; the assay was immunoSEQ multiplex PCR. This table has around 30,000 clones, about 92% appearing once. Source material: PBMCs. All receptors come from a donor aged 10 to 29 with latent tuberculosis or without tuberculosis infection.

The CDR3 DNA reads as TGTGCCAGCTCACCCCTCGAAGGCGGAAGAAACACCATATATTTT. Translated, it gives CASSPLEGGRNTIYF. This rearrangement joins TRBV18 to TRBJ1-3; no reliable D call. CDR3 length: 15 residues. V lost 3 bases and J 5 bases, leaving 14 bases between the germline ends. The germline V gene encodes CDR1 KGHSH and CDR2 LQKENI.

The V call is TRBV6-6, the J call TRBJ2-3; D remains ambiguous. V was cut by 2 bases and J by 2 bases, with 8 bases left in between. Germline loops: CDR1 MNHNY, CDR2 SVGAGI (reference sequence). The CDR3 is 14 residues long. The CDR3: CASSYAGFTDTQYF. Here the CDR3 DNA reads TGTGCCAGCAGTTACGCAGGATTCACAGATACGCAGTATTTT.

The chain employs TRBV4-1 and TRBJ1-6; 8 nucleotides match TRBD1. This CDR3 is 18 amino acids long. V lost 2 bases, J lost 9 bases, and 15 bases stayed unmatched. Germline CDR1 reads MGHRA; CDR2 reads YSYEKL. This chain's CDR3 is CASSQFVTGGGLGSPLHF. The CDR3 nucleotides read TGCGCCAGCAGCCAATTCGTAACAGGGGGTGGTCTTGGTTCACCCCTCCACTTT.

The J gene is TRBJ2-3, the V gene TRBV7-2; D may be TRBD2 (5 bases). From germline, CDR1 is SGHTA and CDR2 FQGNSA. V dropped 5 bases and J dropped 4 bases, with 10 bases sitting between them. The CDR3 length is 13 residues. CDR3 region: CASSPGVADTQYF. CDR3 nucleotides: TGTGCCAGCAGCCCCGGGGTGGCAGATACGCAGTATTTT.

The chain links TRBV5-1 to TRBJ2-5, with a possible D match to TRBD2 (6 bases). The CDR3 covers 14 residues. V shed 3 bases and J shed 2 bases, with 11 bases lying between them. CDR1 is SGHRS, CDR2 YFSETQ, per germline. The CDR3 is CASSSGLTQETQYF. The DNA for the CDR3 is TGCGCCAGCAGCTCGGGACTGACACAAGAGACCCAGTACTTC.

V gene TRBV5-1 combines with J gene TRBJ2-1, with 9 bases aligning to TRBD2. In germline, CDR1 is SGHRS, CDR2 YFSETQ. The CDR3 totals 17 residues. Unmatched junction bases numbered 9, after V lost 5 bases and J lost 0 bases. In DNA, the CDR3 is TGCGCCAGCAGTTTGAGCGGGAGGCCAAGCTCCTACAATGAGCAGTTCTTC. It is translated as CASSLSGRPSSYNEQFF.

The rearrangement uses TRBV14 and TRBJ2-3, with 8 bases identical to TRBD2. Germline V lookup: CDR1 SGHDN, CDR2 FVKESK. The trim removed 5 bases at V and 6 bases at J, leaving 7 bases unmatched. The CDR3 contains 14 residues. CDR3 bases: TGTGCCAGCAGCACAGGAGCGGGGGCGGATACGCAGTATTTT. Amino acid sequence: CASSTGAGADTQYF. Variable domain in full (rest from reference TRBV14 and TRBJ2-3): EAGVTQFPSHSVIEKGQTVTLRCDPISGHDNLYWYRRVMGKEIKFLLHFVKESKQDESGMPNNRFLAERTGGTYSTLKVQPAELEDSGVYFCASSTGAGADTQYFGPGTRLTVL.

The V gene is TRBV2, the J gene TRBJ1-5, with D uncertain. V was cut by 7 bases and J by 6 bases, with 7 bases left in between. CDR3 length equals 11 residues. The V gene's germline CDR1 is SNHLY and CDR2 FYNNEI. The CDR3 DNA reads TGTGCCAGCACCGCGGTTCAGCCCCAGCATTTT. This encodes CASTAVQPQHF.

This sequence joins TRBV5-4 and TRBJ2-7; 12 nucleotides line up with TRBD1. Per the germline V gene, CDR1 is SGHNT and CDR2 is YYREEE (reference sequence). The CDR3 loop spans 15 amino acids. The J segment lost 4 bases and the V segment lost 4 bases, leaving 6 bases of the junction unmatched. CDR3 amino acids: CASSIWDRGLYEQYF. The CDR3 DNA follows: TGTGCCAGCAGCATATGGGACAGGGGGCTATACGAGCAGTACTTC.

The genes are TRBV6-1 and TRBJ2-7; tentative D call: TRBD2 (6 bases). The CDR3 contains 15 residues. CDR1 is MNHNS, CDR2 SASEGT, per germline. The V end lost 2 bases, the J end lost 6 bases, and 17 bases lay between the germline ends. The CDR3: CASSEPGLQGFEQYF. The CDR3 DNA follows: TGTGCCAGCAGTGAACCGGGACTTCAAGGATTCGAGCAGTACTTC.

This clone was seen just once. The V call is TRBV1, the J call TRBJ2-7; the D call TRBD2 from the table was never checked on the DNA. TRBV1 is recorded as a pseudogene. The CDR3 is made up of 24 amino acids. The CDR3 DNA follows: TGCACCAGCAGCCAAGATACTAGCGGGAGGAAGTTTGGGGTTGGAAGACGTAGCTCCTACGAGCAGTACTTC. It codes for CTSSQDTSGRKFGVGRRSSYEQYF.

This clone appeared a few times. This chain's CDR3 is CASSYAGQGRNGYTF. The CDR3 DNA follows: TGTGCCAGCAGCTACGCAGGACAGGGCAGGAATGGCTACACCTTC. This chain connects TRBV28 to TRBJ1-2, with 8 nucleotides matching TRBD1. With 6 bases clipped from V and 6 bases from J, the junction kept 12 bases outside the gene matches. There are 15 residues in the CDR3. Germline V gene lookup returns CDR1 MDHEN and CDR2 SYDVKM.

The chain couples TRBV27 to TRBJ2-7; 7 nucleotides line up with TRBD2. From germline, CDR1 is MNHEY and CDR2 SMNVEV (reference sequence). The V segment lost 2 bases and the J segment 7 bases; nucleotides outside the gene matches: 8. This CDR3 contains 14 residues. This CDR3 is CASSLRGLTREQYF. The CDR3 DNA reads TGTGCCAGCAGTTTAAGGGGACTAACGCGAGAGCAGTACTTC.

About this clone: Germline is not matched at one junction end, which may reflect a read error. CDR3 residues: CASSLSGLAGVRF. CDR3 in DNA: TGTGCCAGCAGCCTCTCGGGACTAGCGGGAGTACGCTTC. The rearrangement uses TRBV4-2 and TRBJ2-7, with 14 bases matching TRBD2. Germline values: CDR1 LGHNA, CDR2 YNFKEQ. This CDR3 contains 13 residues.

This chain connects TRBV7-8 to TRBJ2-2; D is perhaps TRBD1 (6 bases). V lost 7 bases and J 5 bases, leaving 14 bases between the germline ends. Germline V gives CDR1 SGHVS, CDR2 FQNEAQ. The CDR3 totals 14 residues. The CDR3 here is CASTEIGQTGELFF. CDR3 coding DNA: TGTGCCAGCACCGAAATAGGACAGACCGGGGAGCTGTTTTTT.

This chain uses TRBV11-3 with TRBJ2-1, with TRBD1 as a possible D gene (6 bases). Trimming cost V 4 bases and J 1 base, with 17 bases left between them. The CDR3 length is 17 residues. The germline gives CDR1 SGHNT, CDR2 YENEEA. CDR3 in amino acids: CASSSRGCRGSYNEQFF. CDR3 bases: TGTGCCAGCAGCTCCCGTGGATGTAGGGGGTCCTACAATGAGCAGTTCTTC. Combining the CDR3 with reference TRBV11-3 and TRBJ2-1 gives the whole variable domain EAGVVQSPRYKIIEKKQPVAFWCNPISGHNTLYWYLQNLGQGPELLIRYENEEAVDDSQLPKDRFSAERLKGVDSTLKIQPAELGDSAVYLCASSSRGCRGSYNEQFFGPGTRLTVL.

Only a few counts were recorded for this clone. The chain combines TRBV30 with TRBJ1-2; D unresolved. CDR3 length equals 11 residues. The germline CDR1 and CDR2 sequences are GTSNPN and SVGIG (reference sequence). V lost 5 bases to trimming and J lost 6 bases, with 10 bases between them. The chain's CDR3 is CAWEYGNGYTF. CDR3 bases: TGTGCCTGGGAGTACGGGAATGGCTACACCTTC.

V and J are TRBV6-6 and TRBJ2-1; 8 bases are a match to TRBD2. CDR1 and CDR2 from the germline V gene are MNHNY and SVGAGI (reference sequence). This CDR3 contains 14 residues. The V gene end was trimmed by 7 bases and the J gene end by 6 bases; junction bases not matched to a gene: 8. In nucleotides, the CDR3 is TGTGCCAGCACCGAAATAGGGACTAGCAATGAGCAGTTCTTC. This translates into CASTEIGTSNEQFF.

V is TRBV6-1 and J is TRBJ2-3, with D maybe TRBD2 (5 bases). Trimming removed 2 bases at V and 5 bases at J, with 14 bases between. The CDR3 is 15 residues long. CDR1 is MNHNS and CDR2 is SASEGT in the germline V gene. The CDR3 protein is CASSETSPAQDTQYF. The DNA for the CDR3 is TGTGCCAGCAGTGAAACTAGTCCGGCCCAAGATACGCAGTATTTT.

The J gene is TRBJ1-2, the V gene TRBV4-3, with TRBD1 matching 7 bases. The CDR3 runs 17 residues. Germline values: CDR1 LGHNA, CDR2 YSLEER. V shed 1 base, J shed 2 bases, and the junction held 10 bases outside the gene matches. The CDR3 region is CASSQVGRGGANYGYTF. Here the CDR3 DNA reads TGCGCCAGCAGCCAAGTGGGGCGAGGGGGCGCGAACTATGGCTACACCTTC.

This chain uses TRBV28 with TRBJ2-3; 14 bases are a match to TRBD2. The CDR3 has 15 amino acids. Unmatched junction bases numbered 8, after V lost 7 bases and J lost 8 bases. The germline V gene encodes CDR1 MDHEN and CDR2 SYDVKM. CDR3 nucleotide sequence: TGTGCCAGCACCCATGCCGGGACTAGCGGGGGTACGCAGTATTTT. Encoded protein: CASTHAGTSGGTQYF.

CDR3 region: CASSLDGQPQHF. CDR3 DNA: TGCGCCAGCAGCTTGGACGGGCAGCCCCAGCATTTT. The chain employs TRBV5-1 and TRBJ1-5, with D unresolved. Germline CDR1 and CDR2: SGHRS and YFSETQ. CDR3 length: 12 amino acids. V dropped 0 bases and J dropped 7 bases, with 5 bases sitting between them. Using reference TRBV5-1 and TRBJ1-5 for the parts outside the CDR3, the full variable domain is KAGVTQTPRYLIKTRGQQVTLSCSPISGHRSVSWYQQTPGQGLQFLFEYFSETQRNKGNFPGRFSGRQFSNSRSEMNVSTLELGDSALYLCASSLDGQPQHFGDGTRLSIL.

V gene TRBV5-4 combines with J gene TRBJ2-7; 10 nucleotides agree with TRBD2. Germline-derived CDR1 and CDR2 are SGHNT and YYREEE (reference sequence). Trimming at V came to 3 bases and at J to 2 bases, leaving 2 bases not matched to a gene. CDR3 length: 14 amino acids. This CDR3 is CASSYGLAAYEQYF. The CDR3 nucleotides are TGTGCCAGCAGCTACGGACTAGCGGCCTACGAGCAGTACTTC.

This clone was picked up one time. The gene calls are TRBV5-1 and TRBJ2-3, with a weak D call TRBD1 (5 bases). The CDR3 consists of 14 residues. V gave up 5 bases and J gave up 3 bases, with 13 bases separating them. Germline CDR1 reads SGHRS; CDR2 reads YFSETQ. The CDR3 here is CASSPDKGTDTQYF. The CDR3, as DNA: TGCGCCAGCAGTCCGGACAAGGGGACAGATACGCAGTATTTT. The variable domain in full, with the rest retrieved from reference TRBV5-1 and TRBJ2-3, is KAGVTQTPRYLIKTRGQQVTLSCSPISGHRSVSWYQQTPGQGLQFLFEYFSETQRNKGNFPGRFSGRQFSNSRSEMNVSTLELGDSALYLCASSPDKGTDTQYFGPGTRLTVL.

This clone was detected once. This chain connects TRBV27 to TRBJ1-5; D might be TRBD1 (5 bases). Per the germline V gene, CDR1 is MNHEY and CDR2 is SMNVEV (reference sequence). V lost 2 bases, J lost 7 bases, and 15 bases lay in between. The CDR3 extends over 15 amino acids. CDR3 in amino acids: CASSLSAGWGQPQHF. CDR3 coding DNA: TGTGCCAGCAGTTTAAGTGCGGGGTGGGGCCAGCCCCAGCATTTT.

The DNA of the CDR3 is TGTGCCTGGGTACCGGGAGCTTACGGTTCCTATGGCTACACCTTC. Translation: CAWVPGAYGSYGYTF. V is TRBV30 and J is TRBJ1-2; D uncertain. CDR3 length: 15 amino acids. Per the germline V gene, CDR1 is GTSNPN and CDR2 is SVGIG (reference sequence). The V end lost 5 bases, the J end lost 4 bases, and 20 bases lay between the germline ends.

This chain links TRBV27 with TRBJ2-3, with 7 bases aligning to TRBD2. Germline V gene sequence: CDR1 MNHEY, CDR2 SMNVEV (reference sequence). With V trimmed by 1 base and J by 5 bases, 6 bases remained unmatched. CDR3 length: 15 residues. CDR3 amino acids: CASSLFSGIGDTQYF. For the CDR3, the DNA is TGTGCCAGCAGTTTATTCAGCGGGATAGGAGATACGCAGTATTTT.